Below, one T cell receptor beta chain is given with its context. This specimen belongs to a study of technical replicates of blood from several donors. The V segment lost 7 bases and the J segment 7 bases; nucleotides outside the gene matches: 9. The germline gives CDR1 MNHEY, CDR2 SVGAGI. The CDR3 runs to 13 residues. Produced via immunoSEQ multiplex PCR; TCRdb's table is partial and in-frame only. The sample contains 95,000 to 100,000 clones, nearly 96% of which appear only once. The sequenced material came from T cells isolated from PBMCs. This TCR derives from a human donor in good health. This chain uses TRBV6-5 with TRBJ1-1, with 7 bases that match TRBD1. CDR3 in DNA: TGTGCCAGCACCCCGACAGGGCTCTTTGAAGCTTTCTTT. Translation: CASTPTGLFEAFF.